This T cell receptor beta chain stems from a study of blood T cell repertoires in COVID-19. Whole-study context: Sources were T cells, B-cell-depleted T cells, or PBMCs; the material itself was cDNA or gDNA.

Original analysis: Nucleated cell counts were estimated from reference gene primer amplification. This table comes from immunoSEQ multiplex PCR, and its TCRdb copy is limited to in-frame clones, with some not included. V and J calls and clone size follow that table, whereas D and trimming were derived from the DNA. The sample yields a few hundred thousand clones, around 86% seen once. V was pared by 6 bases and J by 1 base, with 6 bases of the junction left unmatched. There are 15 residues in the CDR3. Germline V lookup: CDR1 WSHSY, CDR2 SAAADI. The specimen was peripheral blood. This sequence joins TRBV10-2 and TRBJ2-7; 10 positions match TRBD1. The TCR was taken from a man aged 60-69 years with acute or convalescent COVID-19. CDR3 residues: CASRYGTGASYEQYF. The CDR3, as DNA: TGCGCCAGCAGGTACGGGACAGGGGCTTCCTACGAGCAGTACTTC.